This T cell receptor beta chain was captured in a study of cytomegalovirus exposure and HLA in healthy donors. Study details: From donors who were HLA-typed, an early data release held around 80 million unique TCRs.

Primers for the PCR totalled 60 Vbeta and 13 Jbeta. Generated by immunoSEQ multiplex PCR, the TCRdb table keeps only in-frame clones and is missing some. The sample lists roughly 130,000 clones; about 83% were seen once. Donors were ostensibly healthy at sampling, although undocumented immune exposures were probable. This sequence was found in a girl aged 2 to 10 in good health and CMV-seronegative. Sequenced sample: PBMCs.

The CDR3 loop reads CASSLWAQGTHYGYTF. DNA for the CDR3: TGTGCCAGCAGTTTATGGGCACAGGGAACCCACTATGGCTACACCTTC. This rearrangement joins TRBV28 to TRBJ1-2; tentatively, D is TRBD1 (6 bases). Trimming took off 0 bases at V and 3 bases at J, with 14 bases between the two ends. The CDR3 consists of 16 residues. From germline, CDR1 is MDHEN and CDR2 SYDVKM.